This is a list of T cell receptor beta chains from one sample in a study of blood T cell repertoires in COVID-19. Repertoires were generated with immunoSEQ multiplex PCR, while TCRdb's copy carries only in-frame clones and drops some. Among around 290,000 clones, roughly nine tenths were seen once, and the ten largest hold over 2%. Material: peripheral blood. These receptors all stem from a woman in her 30s with COVID-19, enrolled during active disease. Each CDR3 is given with its conserved first and last residue. The D gene is left open where the match is weak.

D gene: TRBD2; J gene: TRBJ2-1; CDR3 length: 15; V gene: TRBV9; CDR3 protein: CASSPREKSYNEQFF
D gene: .; J gene: TRBJ2-2; CDR3 length: 14; V gene: TRBV19; CDR3 protein: CASINRGSGGELFF
D gene: .; J gene: TRBJ2-7; CDR3 length: 14; V gene: TRBV20-1; CDR3 protein: CSASSGALSYEQYF
D gene: .; J gene: TRBJ2-2; CDR3 length: 18; V gene: TRBV10-3; CDR3 protein: CAIPQGAVSGFSTGELFF
D gene: .; J gene: TRBJ2-5; CDR3 length: 18; V gene: TRBV19; CDR3 protein: CASSIAWSSVFYSETQYF
D gene: .; J gene: TRBJ2-7; CDR3 length: 11; V gene: TRBV28; CDR3 protein: CASTSAYEQYF
D gene: .; J gene: TRBJ1-1; CDR3 length: 16; V gene: TRBV18; CDR3 protein: CASSPVIGQTNTEAFF
D gene: .; J gene: TRBJ2-2; CDR3 length: 14; V gene: TRBV24-1; CDR3 protein: CATSTLQSTGELFF
D gene: TRBD1; J gene: TRBJ1-1; CDR3 length: 15; V gene: TRBV5-1; CDR3 protein: CASSFRQGADTEAFF
D gene: TRBD1; J gene: TRBJ1-2; CDR3 length: 14; V gene: TRBV2; CDR3 protein: CASTSGGTDYGYTF
D gene: TRBD2; J gene: TRBJ2-5; CDR3 length: 16; V gene: TRBV20-1; CDR3 protein: CSASIRGLAGQETQYF
D gene: .; J gene: TRBJ1-6; CDR3 length: 15; V gene: TRBV9; CDR3 protein: CASSKTTGTNSPLHF